The 2 T cell receptor beta chains given below trace back to one sample, sequenced in a study of glioma-infiltrating T cells. Using RNA template, CDR3s of TCR alpha and beta were amplified with iRepertoire arm-PCR. One entry per CDR3 protein results from TCRdb running MiXCR on the multiplex PCR reads. Altogether some 160,000 distinct CDR3 sequences are present, about 47% being singletons, with the ten largest covering around 5.3%. Input material: glioma tissue, nonneoplastic brain tissue, or PBMCs (not recorded which). The receptors here all came from a human donor with low-grade glioma or glioblastoma, undergoing nonglioma brain surgery, or in good health (not recorded which).

The chain recombines TRBV14 with TRBJ2-5; no definite D call. From germline, CDR1 is SGHDN and CDR2 FVKESK. The CDR3 totals 15 residues. The V gene lost 0 bases and the J gene lost 2 bases, with 10 bases spanning the gap. The CDR3 DNA follows: TGTGCCAGCAGCCAAGATACACGGCAGCAAGAGACCCAGTACTTC. Its translation is CASSQDTRQQETQYF.

A note on this clonotype: A much larger clone is a single base away; this may be a read error. The CDR3 DNA sequence: TGCAGTGCTAGAATAGGAGGGGAACGTGGAAACACCATATATTTT. Residues: CSARIGGERGNTIYF. The rearrangement uses TRBV20-1 and TRBJ1-3; D is possibly TRBD1 (5 bases). Germline V gives CDR1 DFQATT, CDR2 SNEGSKA (reference sequence). The CDR3 is 15 amino acids. With 2 bases removed from V and 3 bases from J, the gap between germline ends came to 14 bases.